The sample holds a few counts of the clone carrying this T cell receptor beta chain. Primed by a sample-barcoded 5' primer and a J-beta primer mix, a second PCR proceeded for roughly 6 to 12 cycles. TCRdb recomputed calls from the 5' RACE reads with MiXCR, one row per CDR3 protein. Of over 950,000 distinct CDR3 sequences in the sample, more than 30% were seen once. This entry comes from a study of blood T cells in healthy people across ages. Sequencing input: blood. This clonotype was obtained from a man younger than 30 in good health.

The CDR3 nucleotides read TGCAGCCCGTTGAAGAGGGGTGGGGCATTTAACACTGAAGCTTTCTTT. Amino acid sequence: CSPLKRGGAFNTEAFF. This chain connects TRBV29-1 to TRBJ1-1; D is perhaps TRBD1 (5 bases). Trimming stripped 8 bases from V and 2 bases from J, with 24 bases between. CDR1 and CDR2 (germline): SQVTM, ANQGSEA. The CDR3 extends over 16 amino acids.